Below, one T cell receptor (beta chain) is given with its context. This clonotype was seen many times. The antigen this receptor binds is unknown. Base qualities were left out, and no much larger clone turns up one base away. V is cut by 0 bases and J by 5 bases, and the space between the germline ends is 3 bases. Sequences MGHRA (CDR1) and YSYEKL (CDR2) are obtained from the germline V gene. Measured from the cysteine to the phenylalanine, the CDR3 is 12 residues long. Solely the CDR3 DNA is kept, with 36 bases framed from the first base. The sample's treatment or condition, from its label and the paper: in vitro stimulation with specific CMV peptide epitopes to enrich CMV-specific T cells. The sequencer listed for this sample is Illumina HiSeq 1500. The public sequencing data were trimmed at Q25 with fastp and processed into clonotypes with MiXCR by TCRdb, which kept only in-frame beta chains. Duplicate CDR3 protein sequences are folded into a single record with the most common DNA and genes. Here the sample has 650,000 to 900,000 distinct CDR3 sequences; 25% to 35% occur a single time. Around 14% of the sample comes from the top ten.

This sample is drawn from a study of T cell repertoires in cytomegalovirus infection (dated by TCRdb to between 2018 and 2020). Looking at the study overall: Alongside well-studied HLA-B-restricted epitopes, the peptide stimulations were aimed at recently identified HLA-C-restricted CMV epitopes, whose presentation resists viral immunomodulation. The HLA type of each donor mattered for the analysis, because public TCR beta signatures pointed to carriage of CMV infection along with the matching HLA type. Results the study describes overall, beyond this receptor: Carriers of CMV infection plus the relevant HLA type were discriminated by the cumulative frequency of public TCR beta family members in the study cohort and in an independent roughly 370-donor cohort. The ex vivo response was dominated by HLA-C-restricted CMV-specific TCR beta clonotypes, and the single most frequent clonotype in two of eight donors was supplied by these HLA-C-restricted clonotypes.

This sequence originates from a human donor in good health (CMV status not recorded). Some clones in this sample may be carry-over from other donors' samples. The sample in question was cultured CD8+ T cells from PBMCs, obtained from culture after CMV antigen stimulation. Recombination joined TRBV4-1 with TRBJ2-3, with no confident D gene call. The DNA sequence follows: TGCGCCAGCAGCCAAGATGGAGATACGCAGTATTTT. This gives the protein CASSQDGDTQYF.